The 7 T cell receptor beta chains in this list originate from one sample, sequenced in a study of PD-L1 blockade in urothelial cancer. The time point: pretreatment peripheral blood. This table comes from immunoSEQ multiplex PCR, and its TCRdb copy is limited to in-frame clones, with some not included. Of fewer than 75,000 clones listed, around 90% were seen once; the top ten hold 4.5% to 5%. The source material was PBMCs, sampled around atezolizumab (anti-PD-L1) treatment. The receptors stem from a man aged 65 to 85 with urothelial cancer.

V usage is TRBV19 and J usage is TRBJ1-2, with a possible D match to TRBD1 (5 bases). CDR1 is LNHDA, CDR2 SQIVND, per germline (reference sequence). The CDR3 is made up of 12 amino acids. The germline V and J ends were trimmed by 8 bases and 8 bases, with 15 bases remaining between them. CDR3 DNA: TGTGCCAGTTCGGTCGGACAATTCGGCTACACCTTC. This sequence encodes CASSVGQFGYTF.

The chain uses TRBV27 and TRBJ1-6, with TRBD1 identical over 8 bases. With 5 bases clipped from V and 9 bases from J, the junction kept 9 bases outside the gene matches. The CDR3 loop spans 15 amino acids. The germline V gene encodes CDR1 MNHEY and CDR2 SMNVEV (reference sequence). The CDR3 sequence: CASSPGTGATSPLHF. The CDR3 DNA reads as TGTGCCAGCAGTCCTGGGACAGGAGCAACTTCACCCCTCCACTTT.

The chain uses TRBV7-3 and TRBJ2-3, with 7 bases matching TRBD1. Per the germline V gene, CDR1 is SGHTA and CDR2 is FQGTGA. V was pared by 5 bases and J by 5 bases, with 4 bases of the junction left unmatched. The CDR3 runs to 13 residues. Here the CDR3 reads CASSTGQVDTQYF. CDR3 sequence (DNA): TGTGCCAGCAGCACCGGACAGGTAGATACGCAGTATTTT.

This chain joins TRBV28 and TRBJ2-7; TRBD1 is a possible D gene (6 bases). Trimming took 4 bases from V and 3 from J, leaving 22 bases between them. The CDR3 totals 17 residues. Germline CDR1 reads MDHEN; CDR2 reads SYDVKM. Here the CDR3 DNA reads TGTGCCAGCAGTTCCAGTGGGGGCAGCCTTGGGGGCTACGAGCAGTACTTC. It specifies CASSSSGGSLGGYEQYF.

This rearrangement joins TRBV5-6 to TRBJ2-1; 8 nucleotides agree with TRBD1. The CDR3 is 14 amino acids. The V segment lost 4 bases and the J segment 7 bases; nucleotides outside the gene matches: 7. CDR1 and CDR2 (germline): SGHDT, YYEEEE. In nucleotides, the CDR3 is TGTGCCAGCAGCCTGCAGACAGGGGTGAATGAGCAGTTCTTC. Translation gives CASSLQTGVNEQFF.

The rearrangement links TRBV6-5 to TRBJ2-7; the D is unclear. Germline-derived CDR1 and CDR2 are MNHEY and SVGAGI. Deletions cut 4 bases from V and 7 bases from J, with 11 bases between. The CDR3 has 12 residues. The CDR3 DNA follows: TGTGCCAGCAGTTCGGTTGTTCGAGAGCAGTACTTC. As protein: CASSSVVREQYF.

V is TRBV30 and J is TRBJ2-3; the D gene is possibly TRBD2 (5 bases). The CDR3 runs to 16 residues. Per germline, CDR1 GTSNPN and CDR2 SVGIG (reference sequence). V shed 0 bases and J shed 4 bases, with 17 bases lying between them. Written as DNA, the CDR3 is TGTGCCTGGAGTGTACGGGGTCGGGAAAGGTCAGATACGCAGTATTTT. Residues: CAWSVRGRERSDTQYF.